This TCR beta chain was observed in a study of Ad26.COV2.S vaccination and SARS-CoV-2 variants. General study points: Vaccinees showed greater spike-specific TCR breadth than placebo recipients. It was reported that spike-specific CD8+ and CD4+ T cell responses were substantially broad after vaccination.

Assay: immunoSEQ multiplex PCR; the TCRdb copy retains only in-frame clones and omits some. The sample has 46,000 or so clones; 75% to 85% are singletons. Comment on this clone: Its cognate antigen is unknown.

The germline CDR1 and CDR2 sequences are KGHSH and LQKENI. Trimming removed 6 bases from V and 5 bases from J; junction bases left unmatched: 9. The CDR3 runs to 15 residues. This TCR was sampled from a human donor who had recovered from COVID-19. The sample consisted of peripheral blood, taken after recovery from COVID-19. The chain uses TRBV18 and TRBJ2-3; TRBD2 aligns across 9 bases. CDR3 protein: CASSPSGRSEDTQYF. The CDR3 nucleotides read TGTGCCAGCTCCCCGAGCGGGAGGTCTGAAGATACGCAGTATTTT.